The table lists the clone carrying this T cell receptor (beta chain) with a few counts. Antigen: not known. One entry per CDR3 protein results from TCRdb running MiXCR on the reads. The table records roughly 49,000 distinct CDR3 sequences, 20% to 25% of them present only once. The sample belongs to a study of T cell repertoires in cytomegalovirus infection. On the study more broadly: Through public TCR beta signatures, both CMV infection and matching HLA type were indicated.

Overall study findings and caveats: HLA-C-restricted CMV clonotypes gave the most frequent clonotype in two of eight donors. Based on cumulative public TCR beta family frequency, carriers of CMV plus the relevant HLA were identified.

This clonotype was sampled from a human donor in good health (CMV status not recorded). Some clones in this sample may be carry-over from other donors' samples. The sequencing sample was made of PBMCs, sequenced either directly or after in vitro stimulation (not recorded which).

The CDR3 DNA sequence: TGCGCCAGCAGCTTTGGGTCCGGGGCCAACGTCCTGACTTTC. Translated: CASSFGSGANVLTF. The chain has TRBV5-1 and TRBJ2-6, with D uncertain. V lost 2 bases and J lost 4, with 7 bases in between. From germline, CDR1 is SGHRS and CDR2 YFSETQ. The CDR3 totals 14 residues.